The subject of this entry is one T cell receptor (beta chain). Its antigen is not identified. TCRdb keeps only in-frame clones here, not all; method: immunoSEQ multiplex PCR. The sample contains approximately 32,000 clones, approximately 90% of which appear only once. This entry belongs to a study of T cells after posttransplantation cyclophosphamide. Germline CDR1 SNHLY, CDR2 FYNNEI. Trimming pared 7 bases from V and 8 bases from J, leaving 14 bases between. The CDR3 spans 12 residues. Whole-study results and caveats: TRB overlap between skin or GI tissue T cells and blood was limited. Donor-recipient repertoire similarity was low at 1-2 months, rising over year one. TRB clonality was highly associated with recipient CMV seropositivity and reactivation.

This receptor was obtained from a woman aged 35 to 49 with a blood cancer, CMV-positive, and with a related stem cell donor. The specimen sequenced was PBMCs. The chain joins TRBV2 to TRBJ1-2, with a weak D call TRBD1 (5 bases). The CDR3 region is CASISSPGGYTF. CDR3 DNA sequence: TGTGCCAGCATAAGTTCCCCAGGGGGCTACACCTTC.